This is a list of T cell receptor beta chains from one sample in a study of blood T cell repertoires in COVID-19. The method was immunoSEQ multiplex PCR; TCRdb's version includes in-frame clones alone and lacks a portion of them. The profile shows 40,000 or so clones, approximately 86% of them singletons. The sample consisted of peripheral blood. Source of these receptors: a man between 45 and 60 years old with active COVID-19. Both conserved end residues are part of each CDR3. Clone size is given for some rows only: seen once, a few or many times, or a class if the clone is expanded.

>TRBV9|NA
CASSPSNYGYTF
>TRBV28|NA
CASTIGGAGYTF
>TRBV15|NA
CATSRTSEAYEQYF
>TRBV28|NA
CASRPWDRGTGELFF
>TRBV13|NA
CASSQAFRGYGYTF
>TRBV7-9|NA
CASSSASAQETQYF
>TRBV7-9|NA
CASSLGGGGSGAFF
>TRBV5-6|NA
CASSAPRGSQYF
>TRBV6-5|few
CASSPTGDMNTEAFF
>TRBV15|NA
CATSRDSGGDYTF
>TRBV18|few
CASSPFTAQMNTEAFF
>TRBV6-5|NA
CASRERFSSGNTIYF
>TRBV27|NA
CASSLGERGYEQYF
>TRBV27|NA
CASSSTVAVTDTQYF
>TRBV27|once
CASSSRTPRTQYF
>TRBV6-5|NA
CASSTGVRTDTQYF
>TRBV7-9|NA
CASSSTGGSGANVLTF